The source of this TCR beta chain is a study of cytomegalovirus exposure and HLA in healthy donors. Study details: Roughly 180 million T cells yielded 110 million or so unique TCR beta sequences in earlier analysis. Regarding the study as a whole: Another analysis was done later, and it associated 15,000 to 20,000 TCR beta sequences with HLA alleles at 0.05 false discovery rate. A highly shared variant cluster was judged a likely technical artifact. In a later analysis, donors in an Asian-associated ancestry cluster reportedly had fewer N-insertions in productive TCRs than the cohort mean.

This CDR3 is built from 15 residues. V lost 4 bases and J lost 3, with 15 bases in between. Germline CDR1 and CDR2: MGHRA and YSYEKL. Vbeta (60) and Jbeta (13) primers were used in the PCR. Libraries were prepared by immunoSEQ multiplex PCR; TCRdb keeps only in-frame clonotypes and omits some of them. The sample has some 140,000 clones; approximately 71% are singletons. For this clone: Its antigen is currently unknown.

This chain connects TRBV4-1 to TRBJ1-2; possible D gene TRBD1, 5 bases. This clonotype was sampled from a woman aged 60-70 years in good health and CMV-seronegative. The sequenced material came from PBMCs. The CDR3 spells CASSPTGGVYYGYTF. The CDR3 DNA follows: TGCGCCAGCAGCCCCACTGGGGGGGTTTACTATGGCTACACCTTC.